This T cell receptor (beta chain) derives from a study of T-cell reconstitution after alpha-beta-depleted transplantation in children. Regarding the study as a whole: Surviving recipient T cells and thymic progenitors accounted for the high day-60 TCRbeta diversity observed in some patients. Several hundred graft clones that had expanded were reportedly the source of alpha-beta T cells about two months after transplant. When one year had passed after transplant, most T-cell counts and diversity came from newly produced T cells.

This clonotype was seen many times. Its specificity is unknown. Researchers prepared the TCRbeta library using unique molecular identifiers, the study reports. One entry per CDR3 protein, called by TCRdb with MiXCR from the PCR reads. The sample yields under 750,000 distinct CDR3 sequences, 23% seen once. The germline V gene encodes CDR1 SGHNT and CDR2 YYREEE (reference sequence). The CDR3 has 13 amino acids. Trimming cost V 0 bases and J 1 base, with 4 bases left between them. The sequence was obtained from a boy under three years old who had a stem cell transplant for acute myeloid leukemia, so the T cells may come from the graft donor. Sample: PBMCs, mostly from graft donor cells, taken 360 days after TCRalphabeta/CD19-depleted stem cell transplant. This chain links TRBV5-4 with TRBJ1-1; D gene ambiguous. DNA for the CDR3: TGTGCCAGCAGCTTGGTATGGAACACTGAAGCTTTCTTT. Residues: CASSLVWNTEAFF.